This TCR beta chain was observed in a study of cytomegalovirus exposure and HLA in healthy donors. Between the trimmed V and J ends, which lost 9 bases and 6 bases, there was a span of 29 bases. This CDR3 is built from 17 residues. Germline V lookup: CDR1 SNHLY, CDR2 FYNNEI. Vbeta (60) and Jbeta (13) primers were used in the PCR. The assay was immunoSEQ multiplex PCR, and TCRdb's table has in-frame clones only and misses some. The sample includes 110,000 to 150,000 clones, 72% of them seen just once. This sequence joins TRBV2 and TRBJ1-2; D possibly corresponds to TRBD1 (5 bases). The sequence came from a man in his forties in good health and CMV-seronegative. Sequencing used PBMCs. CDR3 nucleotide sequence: TGTGCCAGGTTTCCAATAGGGCAGGGCGTCATTGGTGATGGCTACACCTTC. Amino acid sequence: CARFPIGQGVIGDGYTF.